These T cell receptor beta chains were read from a single sample in a study of blood T cell repertoires in COVID-19. Profiled with immunoSEQ multiplex PCR; TCRdb holds only in-frame clones, not every one. The sample includes 150,000 to 200,000 clones, roughly 93% of them seen just once. Sample: peripheral blood. These receptor sequences come from a woman aged 60 to 75 with COVID-19, enrolled during active disease. Each CDR3 is given with its conserved first and last residue. The D gene is left open where the match is weak. Part of the rows lack a size; the others show once, few, many or a class for expanded clones.

D	V	J	size	CDR3	DNA
TRBD1	TRBV18	TRBJ1-1	-	CASSRGQGIGEAFF	TGTGCCAGCTCACGGGGACAGGGGATCGGTGAAGCTTTCTTT
TRBD1	TRBV4-2	TRBJ1-4	-	CASSQKQGDNEKLFF	TGTGCCAGCAGCCAAAAACAGGGGGATAATGAAAAACTGTTTTTT
-	TRBV5-8	TRBJ1-5	-	CASSLFPISQGNQPQHF	TGTGCCAGCAGCTTGTTCCCGATCTCCCAGGGGAATCAGCCCCAGCATTTT
-	TRBV5-4	TRBJ2-7	-	CASSLVPTLDSVYEQYF	TGTGCCAGCAGCTTGGTCCCGACTTTGGACAGCGTCTACGAGCAGTACTTC
TRBD2	TRBV4-3	TRBJ2-1	-	CASSQEASGGHEQFF	TGCGCCAGCAGCCAAGAGGCTAGCGGGGGGCATGAGCAGTTCTTC
-	TRBV7-9	TRBJ1-1	-	CASSPEGTEAFF	TGTGCCAGCAGCCCGGAGGGGACTGAAGCTTTCTTT
-	TRBV6-1	TRBJ1-2	-	CASSDRTGGYTF	TGTGCCAGCAGTGACAGGACGGGGGGCTACACCTTC
-	TRBV5-4	TRBJ1-1	-	CASSARVPTEAFF	TGTGCCAGCAGCGCCAGGGTTCCCACTGAAGCTTTCTTT
TRBD1	TRBV18	TRBJ1-1	once	CASATQGAGTEAFF	TGTGCCAGCGCCACACAGGGGGCAGGCACTGAAGCTTTCTTT
TRBD1	TRBV5-1	TRBJ1-2	-	CASSPGTGYGYTF	TGCGCCAGCAGCCCCGGGACAGGCTATGGCTACACCTTC
TRBD2	TRBV20-1	TRBJ2-7	-	CSASPPKSGTYYEQYF	TGCAGTGCTAGTCCGCCCAAAAGCGGGACCTACTACGAGCAGTACTTC
-	TRBV29-1	TRBJ1-2	-	CSVEVGLPGDYGYTF	TGCAGCGTTGAAGTCGGACTCCCCGGGGACTATGGCTACACCTTC
-	TRBV7-3	TRBJ2-2	once	CASSSTGNTGELFF	TGTGCCAGCAGCTCGACAGGGAACACCGGGGAGCTGTTTTTT
-	TRBV5-5	TRBJ1-5	-	CASSSTGGVGPQHF	TGTGCCAGCAGCTCCACGGGGGGGGTAGGGCCCCAGCATTTT
-	TRBV7-9	TRBJ1-1	-	CASSLSHGRNTEAFF	TGTGCCAGCAGCTTAAGTCATGGGAGGAACACTGAAGCTTTCTTT
-	TRBV2	TRBJ1-4	-	CASSDAGYKLFF	TGTGCCAGCAGTGATGCGGGGTACAAACTGTTTTTT
-	TRBV18	TRBJ1-5	-	CASSPSENQPQHF	TGTGCCAGCTCACCATCGGAGAATCAGCCCCAGCATTTT
-	TRBV29-1	TRBJ1-1	once	CSVRDITEAFF	TGCAGCGTTAGGGACATCACTGAAGCTTTCTTT
TRBD1	TRBV10-3	TRBJ1-4	once	CAISESDRGNEKLFF	TGTGCCATCAGTGAGTCCGACAGGGGTAATGAAAAACTGTTTTTT
TRBD2	TRBV5-5	TRBJ2-3	-	CASSLERGTTDTQYF	TGTGCCAGCAGCTTGGAGCGGGGGACCACAGATACGCAGTATTTT
TRBD1	TRBV5-1	TRBJ2-2	-	CASSLQGGRTGELFF	TGCGCCAGCAGCTTACAGGGGGGCCGCACCGGGGAGCTGTTTTTT
-	TRBV24-1	TRBJ2-1	-	CATSDDNRDTKFF	TGTGCCACCAGTGATGATAACAGGGATACAAAGTTCTTC
TRBD2	TRBV15	TRBJ2-1	-	CATSRGVAGIPSYNEQFF	TGTGCCACCAGCAGAGGGGTAGCGGGGATACCCTCCTACAATGAGCAGTTCTTC
-	TRBV19	TRBJ1-2	-	CASSILRGPAWGYTF	TGTGCCAGTAGTATTCTAAGGGGCCCCGCTTGGGGCTACACCTTC